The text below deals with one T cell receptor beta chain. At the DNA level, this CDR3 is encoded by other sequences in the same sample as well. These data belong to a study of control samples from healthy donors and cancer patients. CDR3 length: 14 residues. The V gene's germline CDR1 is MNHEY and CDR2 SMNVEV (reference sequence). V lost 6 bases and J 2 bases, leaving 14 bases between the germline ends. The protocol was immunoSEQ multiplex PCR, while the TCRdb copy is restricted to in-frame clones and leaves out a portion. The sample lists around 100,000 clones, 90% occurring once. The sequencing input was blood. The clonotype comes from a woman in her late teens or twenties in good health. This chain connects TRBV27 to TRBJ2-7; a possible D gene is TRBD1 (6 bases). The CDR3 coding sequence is TGTGCCAGCAGCGGTTCCGGGACACCCTACGAGCAGTACTTC. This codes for CASSGSGTPYEQYF.